Below are 30 T cell receptor beta chains sequenced from a single sample in a study of cytomegalovirus exposure and HLA in healthy donors. Repertoires were generated with immunoSEQ multiplex PCR, while TCRdb's copy carries only in-frame clones and drops some. The sample yields more than 300,000 clones, roughly 88% seen once. The sample was PBMCs. These receptors came from a woman aged 18-29 years in good health and CMV-seronegative.

V is TRBV18 and J is TRBJ1-4; D ambiguous. This CDR3 spans 17 amino acids. Germline V gene data show CDR1 as KGHSH and CDR2 as LQKENI. The V gene lost 0 bases and the J gene lost 1 base, with 12 bases spanning the gap. CDR3 DNA sequence: TGTGCCAGCTCACCACCGGAGGGATGGGGAACTAATGAAAAACTGTTTTTT. Encoded protein: CASSPPEGWGTNEKLFF.

The rearrangement links TRBV28 to TRBJ2-7; weak D call: TRBD1 (6 bases). The CDR3 covers 14 residues. CDR1 is MDHEN and CDR2 is SYDVKM in the germline V gene. Trimming took 6 bases from V and 3 from J, leaving 15 bases between them. The CDR3 loop is CASRAGQLVYEQYF. The DNA for the CDR3 is TGTGCCAGCAGGGCCGGACAGCTGGTCTACGAGCAGTACTTC. The full variable domain, its missing parts supplied by reference TRBV28 and TRBJ2-7, is DVKVTQSSRYLVKRTGEKVFLECVQDMDHENMFWYRQDPGLGLRLIYFSYDVKMKEKGDIPEGYSVSREKKERFSLILESASTNQTSMYLCASRAGQLVYEQYFGPGTRLTVT.

This rearrangement joins TRBV5-4 to TRBJ1-1, with D tentatively TRBD1 (6 bases). V lost 4 bases, J lost 0 bases, and 10 bases lay in between. This CDR3 contains 14 residues. Germline values: CDR1 SGHNT, CDR2 YYREEE (reference sequence). The CDR3 region has the DNA TGTGCCAGCAGCAATGACAGGTTGAACACTGAAGCTTTCTTT. It specifies CASSNDRLNTEAFF.

J is TRBJ1-1 and V is TRBV18, with 8 bases that match TRBD1. The CDR3 sequence is 17 residues long. V trimming: 2 bases; J trimming: 5 bases; junction bases outside the gene matches: 13. CDR1 and CDR2 from the germline V gene are KGHSH and LQKENI. The CDR3 DNA follows: TGTGCCAGCTCACCAAGAGAACGGACAGGGTTTGGGACTGAAGCTTTCTTT. This sequence encodes CASSPRERTGFGTEAFF.

The rearrangement joins TRBV6-5 to TRBJ2-7; weak D call: TRBD1 (6 bases). Trimming removed 0 bases from V and 4 bases from J, with 16 bases in between. Germline values: CDR1 MNHEY, CDR2 SVGAGI. CDR3 length: 16 residues. The DNA of the CDR3 is TGTGCCAGCAGTTACTCGAAGGGGAAAAGGGGGTACGAGCAGTACTTC. It yields the protein CASSYSKGKRGYEQYF.

The chain recombines TRBV2 with TRBJ2-1, with 15 bases aligning to TRBD2. After removal of 4 bases from V and 10 bases from J, the junction contained 2 bases not matched to a gene. Germline lookup yields CDR1 SNHLY and CDR2 FYNNEI. The CDR3 is made up of 14 amino acids. The CDR3: CASSAGTSGREQFF. In DNA form, the CDR3 reads TGTGCCAGCAGTGCCGGGACTAGCGGGAGGGAGCAGTTCTTC.

The V call is TRBV7-6, the J call TRBJ1-1; D gene uncertain. The V gene's germline CDR1 is SGHVS and CDR2 FNYEAQ. This CDR3 spans 14 amino acids. V was pared by 4 bases and J by 4 bases, with 13 bases between. In DNA, the CDR3 is TGTGCCAGCAGCTCCAGTTTCTCGGGCACTGAAGCTTTCTTT. It specifies CASSSSFSGTEAFF.

As DNA, the CDR3 is TGTGCCACCAGCAGAGAACGTGGAGCGGCAGAGCAGTACTTC. Its protein is CATSRERGAAEQYF. The gene calls are TRBV15 and TRBJ2-7; D may be TRBD2 (5 bases). The CDR3 totals 14 residues. V was trimmed by 0 bases and J by 7 bases, leaving 13 bases between them. Germline V gene sequence: CDR1 LNHNV, CDR2 YYDKDF (reference sequence).

This clone was detected many times. The genes are TRBV28 and TRBJ1-4, with D possibly matching TRBD1 (5 bases). Germline CDR1 MDHEN, CDR2 SYDVKM. The CDR3 has 12 amino acids. V was cut by 6 bases and J by 8 bases, with 10 bases left in between. The CDR3 is CASRGPGEKLFF. In DNA, the CDR3 is TGTGCCAGCAGGGGGCCGGGCGAAAAACTGTTTTTT.

The rearrangement joins TRBV7-3 to TRBJ2-1; tentatively, D is TRBD2 (7 bases). V lost 3 bases, J lost 9 bases, and 15 bases lay in between. Germline-derived CDR1 and CDR2 are SGHTA and FQGTGA. The CDR3 is 14 amino acids. CDR3 in amino acids: CASSFSAGAPEQFF. DNA for the CDR3: TGTGCCAGCAGCTTCTCCGCGGGGGCCCCTGAGCAGTTCTTC. The full variable domain, in which reference TRBV7-3 and TRBJ2-1 provide the parts outside the CDR3, is GAGVSQTPSNKVTEKGKYVELRCDPISGHTALYWYRQSLGQGPEFLIYFQGTGAADDSGLPNDRFFAVRPEGSVSTLKIQRTERGDSAVYLCASSFSAGAPEQFFGPGTRLTVL.

This clone showed up just once. The rearrangement uses TRBV5-5 and TRBJ1-2; D uncertain. This CDR3 is built from 15 residues. Trimming took off 4 bases at V and 1 base at J, with 14 bases between the two ends. CDR1 is SGHKS and CDR2 is YYEKEE in the germline V gene (reference sequence). CDR3 protein: CASSHGRVDNYGYTF. The CDR3 DNA sequence: TGTGCCAGCAGCCATGGGAGGGTGGATAACTATGGCTACACCTTC.

J is TRBJ2-5 and V is TRBV20-1; possible D gene TRBD2, 5 bases. CDR1 DFQATT and CDR2 SNEGSKA come from the germline V gene (reference sequence). The CDR3 has 11 residues. V was shortened by 3 bases and J by 5 bases, with 7 bases between the two germline ends. The CDR3 loop reads CSARTGETQYF. In DNA form, the CDR3 reads TGCAGTGCTAGGACGGGGGAGACCCAGTACTTC.

The J gene is TRBJ2-7, the V gene TRBV6-1, with TRBD2 identical over 7 bases. Per the germline V gene, CDR1 is MNHNS and CDR2 is SASEGT. This CDR3 has 11 residues. V lost 6 bases and J lost 8; bases outside the gene matches: 4. The CDR3 coding sequence is TGTGCCAGCAGCCGTAGCGGGCAGCAGTACTTC. Protein product: CASSRSGQQYF.

In regard to this clone: This sample also contains other DNA sequences that code for the same CDR3. The chain combines TRBV5-4 with TRBJ2-7, with D possibly TRBD1 on 5 matching bases. Per germline, CDR1 SGHNT and CDR2 YYREEE (reference sequence). Trimming left V 1 base short and J 2 bases short, with 7 bases between. The CDR3 consists of 13 residues. Here the CDR3 reads CASSLRGTYEQYF. CDR3 bases: TGTGCCAGCAGCTTGAGGGGTACCTACGAGCAGTACTTC. The full variable domain, with the rest looked up from reference TRBV5-4 and TRBJ2-7, is ETGVTQSPTHLIKTRGQQVTLRCSSQSGHNTVSWYQQALGQGPQFIFQYYREEENGRGNFPPRFSGLQFPNYSSELNVNALELDDSALYLCASSLRGTYEQYFGPGTRLTVT.

The genes are TRBV7-8 and TRBJ2-5; 10 bases match TRBD2. The CDR3 has 14 residues. After removal of 5 bases from V and 8 bases from J, the junction contained 8 bases not matched to a gene. Germline V gene sequence: CDR1 SGHVS, CDR2 FQNEAQ. Here the CDR3 reads CASSPTSGTITQYF. CDR3 DNA sequence: TGTGCCAGCAGCCCCACTAGCGGGACGATAACCCAGTACTTC.

The chain combines TRBV6-1 with TRBJ1-4, with no clear D. Germline CDR1 is MNHNS and CDR2 is SASEGT. Trimming removed 6 bases at V and 0 bases at J, with 11 bases between. This CDR3 has 15 amino acids. In DNA form, the CDR3 reads TGTGCCAGCAGCGCCGGGTCCTCAACTAATGAAAAACTGTTTTTT. Translated: CASSAGSSTNEKLFF.

The chain couples TRBV7-2 to TRBJ2-2, with TRBD2 matching 9 bases. The CDR3 has 17 amino acids. The V gene's germline CDR1 is SGHTA and CDR2 FQGNSA. V shed 1 base, J shed 5 bases, and the junction held 8 bases outside the gene matches. CDR3 nucleotide sequence: TGTGCCAGCAGCTTAGTTGGTTGGGGACTAGCTACCGGGGAGCTGTTTTTT. Its translation is CASSLVGWGLATGELFF. Supplemented by reference TRBV7-2 and TRBJ2-2, the full variable domain reads GAGVSQSPSNKVTEKGKDVELRCDPISGHTALYWYRQSLGQGLEFLIYFQGNSAPDKSGLPSDRFSAERTGGSVSTLTIQRTQQEDSAVYLCASSLVGWGLATGELFFGEGSRLTVL.

The gene calls are TRBV30 and TRBJ2-1, with a possible D match to TRBD2 (5 bases). The CDR3 spans 11 residues. Germline assignment: CDR1 GTSNPN and CDR2 SVGIG (reference sequence). Trimming took 2 bases from V and 9 from J, leaving 8 bases between them. In DNA form, the CDR3 reads TGTGCCTGGAGTACCGAGGGTGAGCAGTTCTTC. As protein: CAWSTEGEQFF.

This clone has just one count. The genes are TRBV27 and TRBJ1-1; 7 bases map to TRBD1. Germline lookup yields CDR1 MNHEY and CDR2 SMNVEV (reference sequence). The V gene end was trimmed by 6 bases and the J gene end by 5 bases; junction bases not matched to a gene: 15. The CDR3 totals 16 residues. The CDR3 DNA is TGTGCCAGCAGCACAGACAGGGCCCCAATTCGGACTGAAGCTTTCTTT. Amino acids: CASSTDRAPIRTEAFF.

This chain joins TRBV30 and TRBJ2-3; D gene unclear. This CDR3 has 13 amino acids. Germline V lookup: CDR1 GTSNPN, CDR2 SVGIG (reference sequence). With 2 bases removed from V and 10 bases from J, the gap between germline ends came to 16 bases. CDR3 in DNA: TGTGCCTGGAGTCCCGATGTAAAAGGAGCGCAGTATTTT. Its translation is CAWSPDVKGAQYF.

V usage is TRBV6-6 and J usage is TRBJ2-7, with TRBD2 as a possible D gene (6 bases). In germline, CDR1 is MNHNY, CDR2 SVGAGI (reference sequence). V was shortened by 0 bases and J by 3 bases, with 12 bases between the two germline ends. The CDR3 runs 15 residues. The CDR3 here is CASSYSRGTGYEQYF. The CDR3 DNA follows: TGTGCCAGCAGTTACTCGAGAGGGACTGGCTACGAGCAGTACTTC.

The chain couples TRBV6-1 to TRBJ1-5; 7 bases fit TRBD1. V dropped 6 bases and J dropped 5; count of bases not matched to a gene: 4. CDR3 length: 13 amino acids. CDR1 and CDR2 from the germline V gene are MNHNS and SASEGT. The CDR3 nucleotides read TGTGCCAGCAGCGGACAGGTTTATCAGCCCCAGCATTTT. Amino acid sequence: CASSGQVYQPQHF.

DNA of the CDR3: TGCGCCAGCAGCTTGCTGAACACCGGGGAGCTGTTTTTT. As protein: CASSLLNTGELFF. The chain links TRBV5-1 to TRBJ2-2; D remains ambiguous. V was pared by 1 base and J by 1 base, with 2 bases between. This CDR3 comprises 13 residues. Germline lookup yields CDR1 SGHRS and CDR2 YFSETQ.

The V call is TRBV5-6, the J call TRBJ2-3, with 7 nucleotides matching TRBD2. The CDR3 contains 16 residues. Germline loops: CDR1 SGHDT, CDR2 YYEEEE. Trimming took 0 bases from V and 1 from J; bases not matched to a gene: 5. This CDR3 is CASSLGSGGGTDTQYF. In DNA form, the CDR3 reads TGTGCCAGCAGCTTGGGGTCGGGAGGTGGCACAGATACGCAGTATTTT. Looking up the rest from reference TRBV5-6 and TRBJ2-3 gives the full variable domain: DAGVTQSPTHLIKTRGQQVTLRCSPKSGHDTVSWYQQALGQGPQFIFQYYEEEERQRGNFPDRFSGHQFPNYSSELNVNALLLGDSALYLCASSLGSGGGTDTQYFGPGTRLTVL.

The genes are TRBV4-3 and TRBJ2-7, with TRBD2 matching 7 bases. Germline V CDR1 and CDR2: LGHNA, YSLEER. The CDR3 covers 14 residues. V was clipped by 0 bases and J by 7 bases; unmatched bases: 6. CDR3 in DNA: TGCGCCAGCAGCCAAGATAGGGACGGGAGGGAGCAGTACTTC. Its protein is CASSQDRDGREQYF.

This chain joins TRBV14 and TRBJ1-2, with 9 bases that match TRBD1. The CDR3 consists of 16 residues. Trimming took 4 bases from V and 2 from J; bases not matched to a gene: 8. Germline V gene data show CDR1 as SGHDN and CDR2 as FVKESK. The CDR3 spells CASSRGTGFGNYGYTF. CDR3 in DNA: TGTGCCAGCAGCCGAGGGACAGGGTTCGGGAACTATGGCTACACCTTC.

The chain is built from TRBV6-1 and TRBJ2-7, with no clear D. V lost 3 bases and J lost 11, with 17 bases in between. There are 13 residues in the CDR3. CDR1 is MNHNS, CDR2 SASEGT, per germline. Written as DNA, the CDR3 is TGTGCCAGCAGTGAGGAAATACCTACTAAGGAGTACTTC. Translation: CASSEEIPTKEYF.

The rearrangement links TRBV7-9 to TRBJ2-5; a weak D match, TRBD1 (6 bases). The CDR3 sequence is 16 residues long. Trimming cost V 2 bases and J 4 bases, with 17 bases left between them. Germline V gene sequence: CDR1 SEHNR, CDR2 FQNEAQ (reference sequence). CDR3 in amino acids: CASSLTNRAHGETQYF. The DNA for the CDR3 is TGTGCCAGCAGCTTAACGAACAGGGCCCATGGAGAGACCCAGTACTTC.

This clone was counted once. The chain has TRBV5-1 and TRBJ2-1; 7 nucleotides match TRBD2. V trimming: 4 bases; J trimming: 7 bases; junction bases outside the gene matches: 17. Looked up from germline, CDR1 is SGHRS and CDR2 is YFSETQ. The CDR3 is 17 amino acids. Written as DNA, the CDR3 is TGCGCCAGCAGCGTGGGCCCCGGGAGGACCGGGTATAATGAGCAGTTCTTC. Residues: CASSVGPGRTGYNEQFF.

This chain joins TRBV29-1 and TRBJ2-2; D not certain. This CDR3 contains 14 residues. From germline, CDR1 is SQVTM and CDR2 ANQGSEA. Trimming took 4 bases from V and 0 from J, leaving 9 bases between them. DNA of the CDR3: TGCAGCGTTGGTACAACCACGAACACCGGGGAGCTGTTTTTT. This gives the protein CSVGTTTNTGELFF.